The 14 T cell receptor beta chains in this list originate from one sample, sequenced in a study of technical replicates of blood from a handful of donors (dated by TCRdb to between 2016 and 2019). Library prep was done by the immunoSEQ multiplex PCR assay. TCRdb took this table from immuneACCESS and kept in-frame rearrangements with V and J called. Such tables lack part of the clones; where checked against another copy, unresolved V genes explain under half of the gap, and the rest is unexplained. The sample table records fewer than 90,000 clones; 94% of these occur just once. The top ten clonotypes cover roughly 0.4% of the sample. Sequences were obtained from T cells isolated from PBMCs. The source of these receptors is a human donor in good health.

The chain uses TRBV29-1 and TRBJ2-7; TRBD1 aligns across 9 bases. Germline V gene lookup returns CDR1 SQVTM and CDR2 ANQGSEA. The ends lost 8 bases at V and 2 bases at J; junction bases unmatched: 7. CDR3 length: 13 amino acids. The CDR3 bases are TGCAGCATAAGGACAGGGGAAACCTACGAGCAGTACTTC. It is translated as CSIRTGETYEQYF.

The genes are TRBV10-2 and TRBJ2-7; 9 bases agree with TRBD1. The CDR3 is made up of 14 amino acids. Germline loops: CDR1 WSHSY, CDR2 SAAADI. Trimming took 6 bases from V and 3 from J; bases not matched to a gene: 6. The CDR3 DNA is TGCGCCAGCAGCGCACAGGGGGCTATCTACGAGCAGTACTTC. This encodes CASSAQGAIYEQYF.

V gene TRBV27 combines with J gene TRBJ1-3, with TRBD1 matching 9 bases. The germline CDR1 and CDR2 sequences are MNHEY and SMNVEV (reference sequence). V shed 6 bases, J shed 3 bases, and the junction held 6 bases outside the gene matches. The CDR3 sequence is 15 residues long. CDR3 sequence reads: CASSPGQGLGNTIYF. In nucleotides, the CDR3 is TGTGCCAGCAGCCCAGGACAGGGGCTTGGAAACACCATATATTTT.

This clone appeared once. This chain uses TRBV11-2 with TRBJ1-2; 7 bases are a match to TRBD1. CDR3 size: 14 residues. CDR1 SGHAT and CDR2 FQNNGV come from the germline V gene. Losses at the gene ends were 5 bases for V and 2 bases for J; bases not matched to a gene: 5. The CDR3 DNA sequence: TGTGCCAGCAGCCCGGAGGGGGCGAACTATGGCTACACCTTC. Translated, it gives CASSPEGANYGYTF.

The chain is built from TRBV20-1 and TRBJ1-2; 10 bases map to TRBD1. Germline V gives CDR1 DFQATT, CDR2 SNEGSKA (reference sequence). The CDR3 spans 11 residues. The CDR3 reads CRTGGAYGYTF. CDR3 nucleotides: TGCAGGACAGGGGGCGCGTATGGCTACACCTTC.

The rearrangement joins TRBV12-5 to TRBJ2-7, with D unclear. Germline CDR1 and CDR2: LGHNT and FRNRAP. The CDR3 length is 14 residues. V dropped 5 bases and J dropped 6 bases, with 17 bases sitting between them. CDR3 region: CASGLDLTMGEQYF. The CDR3 nucleotides are TGTGCTAGTGGTCTAGACCTAACAATGGGCGAGCAGTACTTC.

In this sample, this clone turned up once. This chain uses TRBV28 with TRBJ2-5, with TRBD1 matching over 7 bases. The trim removed 5 bases at V and 1 base at J, leaving 4 bases unmatched. CDR3 size: 14 residues. Germline values: CDR1 MDHEN, CDR2 SYDVKM. The CDR3 region has the DNA TGTGCCAGCAGTCCCGGACAGGTCCAAGAGACCCAGTACTTC. As protein: CASSPGQVQETQYF.

The genes are TRBV28 and TRBJ1-1, with D unclear. Trimming removed 7 bases at V and 0 bases at J, with 3 bases between. Germline CDR1 MDHEN, CDR2 SYDVKM. The CDR3 length is 11 residues. The CDR3 nucleotides are TGTGCCAGCACTGTGAACACTGAAGCTTTCTTT. Translated, it gives CASTVNTEAFF.

The V and J genes are TRBV21-1 and TRBJ1-5. TRBV21-1 is annotated as a pseudogene. The CDR3 has 11 amino acids. CDR3 coding DNA: TGTGCCAGCATTTTAAATCAGCCCCAGCATTTT. This gives the protein CASILNQPQHF.

This CDR3 is CASSGTKNEQFF. CDR3 nucleotide sequence: TGTGCCAGCAGTGGGACAAAGAATGAGCAGTTCTTC. The rearrangement uses TRBV6-5 and TRBJ2-1; possibly TRBD1 for D (6 bases). The V gene lost 5 bases and the J gene lost 7 bases, with 9 bases spanning the gap. This CDR3 region has 12 residues. Germline V CDR1 and CDR2: MNHEY, SVGAGI.

The chain employs TRBV5-1 and TRBJ2-7, with TRBD1 matching over 9 bases. The germline CDR1 and CDR2 sequences are SGHRS and YFSETQ. V gave up 4 bases and J gave up 3 bases; unmatched junction bases: 8. The CDR3 covers 15 residues. The CDR3 coding sequence is TGCGCCAGCAGCCGGACAGGGGTAAACGTCTACGAGCAGTACTTC. Translation gives CASSRTGVNVYEQYF.

The rearrangement links TRBV10-3 to TRBJ2-1; 10 positions match TRBD2. The V and J ends lost 6 bases and 14 bases, in that order; junction bases with no gene match: 10. The CDR3 spans 13 residues. Germline CDR1 ENHRY, CDR2 SYGVKD. The CDR3 reads CAISLVKAGGEFF. CDR3 nucleotides: TGTGCCATCAGCCTCGTTAAAGCGGGAGGGGAGTTCTTC.

The V call is TRBV4-1, the J call TRBJ2-5; 7 nucleotides match TRBD1. The CDR3 sequence is 15 residues long. The germline V gene encodes CDR1 MGHRA and CDR2 YSYEKL. V was pared by 2 bases and J by 5 bases, with 8 bases of the junction left unmatched. The CDR3 DNA reads TGCGCCAGCAGCCAATCCGGGACAGTCATCGAGACCCAGTACTTC. This encodes CASSQSGTVIETQYF.

The chain employs TRBV5-4 and TRBJ1-1; TRBD1 might be the D (5 bases). This CDR3 contains 15 residues. Trimming took 4 bases from V and 4 from J, leaving 17 bases between them. Per the germline V gene, CDR1 is SGHNT and CDR2 is YYREEE (reference sequence). The CDR3: CASSPKGEKFTEAFF. The CDR3 DNA follows: TGTGCCAGCAGCCCGAAAGGGGAAAAGTTCACTGAAGCTTTCTTT.